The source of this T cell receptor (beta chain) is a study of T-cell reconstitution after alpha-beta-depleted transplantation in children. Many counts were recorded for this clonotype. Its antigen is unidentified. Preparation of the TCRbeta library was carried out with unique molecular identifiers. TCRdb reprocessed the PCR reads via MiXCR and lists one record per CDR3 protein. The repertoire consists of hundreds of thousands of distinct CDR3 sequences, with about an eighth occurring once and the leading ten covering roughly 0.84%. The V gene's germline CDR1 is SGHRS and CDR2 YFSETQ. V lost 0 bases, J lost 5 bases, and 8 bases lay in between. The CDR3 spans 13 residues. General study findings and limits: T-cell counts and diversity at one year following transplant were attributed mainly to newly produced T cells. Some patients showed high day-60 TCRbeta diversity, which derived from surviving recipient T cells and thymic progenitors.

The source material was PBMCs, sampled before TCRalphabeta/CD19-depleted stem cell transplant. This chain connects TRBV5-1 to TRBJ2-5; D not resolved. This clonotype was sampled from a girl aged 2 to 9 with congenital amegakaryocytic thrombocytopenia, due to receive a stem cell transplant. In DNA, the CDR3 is TGCGCCAGCAGCTTGGGACTCAGTGAGACCCAGTACTTC. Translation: CASSLGLSETQYF.